This T cell receptor beta chain was sequenced during a study of circulating CD8 cells and anti-PD-1 response in melanoma. About the research overall: Every 2 weeks, patients got 3 mg/kg nivolumab intravenously.

The study, taken as a whole, reports: Generally, no replicate experiments were performed. Only baseline and M1 samples entered the published repertoire comparisons. Diversity ranked highest in DNEG and lowest in TIGIT subsets.

The QIAseq Immune Repertoire TCR panel built the libraries from approximately 15 ng of total RNA. MiXCR, applied by TCRdb to the reads, yields one record per CDR3 protein. Of approximately 2,500 distinct CDR3 sequences listed, approximately 7.9% are singletons. Per germline, CDR1 MDHEN and CDR2 SYDVKM. The CDR3 is 15 residues long. Four subsets defined by PD-1 and/or TIGIT were sorted from live CD3+CD8+TCRalphabeta+ cells. There are a few counts of this clonotype. Its target is unknown. This clone may be a read error of a much larger clone one base away. The source material was CD8+ T cells from PBMCs, sampled at baseline or after one month of anti-PD-1 therapy (not recorded which). The source of this sequence is a human donor with melanoma. This chain connects TRBV28 to TRBJ2-7, with TRBD1 matching 11 bases. The CDR3 coding sequence is TGTGCCGGCAGTTTATCGGGACAGGGGGCCTACGAGCAGTACTTC. Protein: CAGSLSGQGAYEQYF.